This TCR beta chain is drawn from a study of blood T cells in healthy people across ages. Study-wide points: Compared with aged donors, long-lived donors showed fewer expanded clones, suggesting selection.

Every donor gave about 9 milliliters of peripheral blood. Germline CDR1 is LNHNV and CDR2 is YYDKDF (reference sequence). The CDR3 runs to 18 residues. V lost 1 base, J lost 1 base, and 9 bases stayed unmatched. Remarks on this clonotype: Its matching antigen is unknown.

Through a sample-barcoded 5' primer and a J-beta primer mix, a second PCR was run for roughly 6 to 12 cycles. Template switching added a 12-random-nucleotide identifier to every cDNA molecule. Each CDR3 protein gets one entry after TCRdb re-called the 5' RACE reads with MiXCR. The sample includes about 780,000 distinct CDR3 sequences, around 24% seen only once; the top ten take 2.5% to 3.5%. This same sample was also part of a study on T cells of mothers and their children.

This receptor was identified in a boy aged 5 to 17 in good health. Material for sequencing was blood. The rearrangement joins TRBV15 to TRBJ2-5; 10 bases agree with TRBD2. The CDR3 region has the DNA TGTGCCACCAGCAGAGGTTGGTTAGCGGGGGGTTTCCAAGAGACCCAGTACTTC. Protein sequence: CATSRGWLAGGFQETQYF.